This T cell receptor beta chain stems from a study of PD-L1 blockade in urothelial cancer. Study summary: The study recovered a median of roughly 140,000 T cells per blood sample.

V lost 8 bases and J 7 bases, leaving 20 bases between the germline ends. Germline-derived CDR1 and CDR2 are GTSNPN and SVGIG (reference sequence). This CDR3 spans 13 amino acids. Synthetic templates analogous to TCR were spiked into all PCRs individually. Libraries were prepared by immunoSEQ multiplex PCR; TCRdb keeps only in-frame clonotypes and omits some of them. This sample has fewer than 35,000 clones, with around 87% found just once. The source material was PBMCs, sampled around atezolizumab (anti-PD-L1) treatment. The sequence came from a man aged 45-60 years with urothelial cancer. The gene calls are TRBV30 and TRBJ1-2; the D is unclear. This CDR3 reads CAQDRNPLSGYTF. CDR3 bases: TGTGCCCAAGATCGCAATCCGCTAAGTGGCTACACCTTC.